What follows are 17 T cell receptor beta chains derived from one specimen sequenced in a study of T-cell memory formation after mild COVID-19. One entry per CDR3 protein results from TCRdb running MiXCR on the 5' RACE reads. The data show about 200,000 distinct CDR3 sequences, 16% seen once. Sequencing was carried out using PBMCs or a T cell subset sorted from them (not recorded which). The receptors derive from an adult woman who had mild COVID-19 (a few samples of this study predate the infection). Cell type and time point are not known.

The chain couples TRBV5-1 to TRBJ1-5; tentative D call: TRBD1 (6 bases). In germline, CDR1 is SGHRS, CDR2 YFSETQ. Trimming pared 0 bases from V and 3 bases from J, leaving 10 bases between. CDR3 length equals 15 residues. The DNA of the CDR3 is TGCGCCAGCAGCTTGGTCGGGGGCCTCAATCAGCCCCAGCATTTT. This translates into CASSLVGGLNQPQHF.

J is TRBJ1-5 and V is TRBV19; the D is unclear. CDR3 size: 15 residues. Germline V gene data show CDR1 as LNHDA and CDR2 as SQIVND (reference sequence). V lost 1 base and J lost 5, with 12 bases in between. The CDR3 sequence: CASSIVSNGDQPQHF. DNA of the CDR3: TGTGCCAGTAGTATAGTTTCAAATGGGGATCAGCCCCAGCATTTT.

For the CDR3, the DNA is TGTGCCACCAGTGACCCCGACACTGAAGCTTTCTTT. Protein sequence: CATSDPDTEAFF. The chain combines TRBV24-1 with TRBJ1-1; D remains ambiguous. The CDR3 length is 12 residues. Germline assignment: CDR1 KGHDR and CDR2 SFDVKD. Trimming pared 4 bases from V and 3 bases from J, leaving 5 bases between.

This clonotype was detected once. The rearrangement links TRBV20-1 to TRBJ1-4; 7 bases line up with TRBD1. With 5 bases clipped from V and 8 bases from J, the junction kept 8 bases outside the gene matches. Germline assignment: CDR1 DFQATT and CDR2 SNEGSKA (reference sequence). The CDR3 is made up of 13 amino acids. The CDR3 bases are TGCAGTGCTCTTACAGGGGATCAAGAAAAACTGTTTTTT. This codes for CSALTGDQEKLFF.

The CDR3 protein is CASSTSGRTADTQYF. CDR3 sequence (DNA): TGTGCCAGCAGCACTAGCGGGAGGACGGCAGATACGCAGTATTTT. The chain is built from TRBV12-3 or TRBV12-4 and TRBJ2-3; 12 bases fit TRBD2. The CDR3 is made up of 15 amino acids. The V gene end was trimmed by 6 bases and the J gene end by 4 bases; junction bases not matched to a gene: 5.

This chain links TRBV5-1 with TRBJ1-2, with D possibly matching TRBD1 (5 bases). The germline V gene has CDR1 SGHRS and CDR2 YFSETQ. The CDR3 length is 12 residues. The ends were cut back, 4 bases at V and 8 bases at J, with 12 bases in the middle. The CDR3 nucleotides read TGCGCCAGCAGCAGGGACCTAAGCGGCTACACCTTC. Translating it yields CASSRDLSGYTF.

This clonotype was picked up one time. The V call is TRBV20-1, the J call TRBJ1-5; D unresolved. Trimming removed 3 bases from V and 4 bases from J, with 7 bases in between. This CDR3 spans 12 amino acids. The germline CDR1 and CDR2 sequences are DFQATT and SNEGSKA (reference sequence). This CDR3 is CSASSPNQPQHF. CDR3 in DNA: TGCAGTGCTAGCAGTCCGAATCAGCCCCAGCATTTT.

This chain joins TRBV20-1 and TRBJ2-1, with unresolved D. Germline V gene data show CDR1 as DFQATT and CDR2 as SNEGSKA (reference sequence). CDR3 length: 14 amino acids. Trimming took off 1 base at V and 0 bases at J, with 7 bases between the two ends. The CDR3 DNA sequence: TGCAGTGCTAGAGGGGCCGACTCCTACAATGAGCAGTTCTTC. Protein sequence: CSARGADSYNEQFF.

The chain joins TRBV18 to TRBJ2-1, with TRBD2 as a possible D gene (6 bases). V dropped 0 bases and J dropped 8 bases, with 17 bases sitting between them. Looked up from germline, CDR1 is KGHSH and CDR2 is LQKENI. There are 16 residues in the CDR3. CDR3 sequence: CASSPPNTGAGYEQFF. The CDR3 bases are TGTGCCAGCTCACCACCGAACACGGGAGCGGGCTATGAGCAGTTCTTC.

The chain recombines TRBV5-1 with TRBJ2-1; 9 nucleotides align to TRBD2. With V trimmed by 4 bases and J by 4 bases, 6 bases remained unmatched. The CDR3 has 15 amino acids. Germline CDR1 reads SGHRS; CDR2 reads YFSETQ. The CDR3 DNA follows: TGCGCCAGCAGCGCGGCGGGGGGGCAGTACAATGAGCAGTTCTTC. Its protein is CASSAAGGQYNEQFF.

This clonotype has just a few counts. The chain joins TRBV7-3 to TRBJ2-2; D is ambiguous. Germline lookup yields CDR1 SGHTA and CDR2 FQGTGA. Trimming removed 2 bases from V and 5 bases from J, with 6 bases in between. The CDR3 sequence is 13 residues long. The CDR3 region is CASSLYATGELFF. DNA of the CDR3: TGTGCCAGCAGCTTATACGCTACCGGGGAGCTGTTTTTT. The full variable domain, with the rest looked up from reference TRBV7-3 and TRBJ2-2, is GAGVSQTPSNKVTEKGKYVELRCDPISGHTALYWYRQSLGQGPEFLIYFQGTGAADDSGLPNDRFFAVRPEGSVSTLKIQRTERGDSAVYLCASSLYATGELFFGEGSRLTVL.

This sequence joins TRBV14 and TRBJ2-3, with TRBD2 as a possible D gene (7 bases). The V gene's germline CDR1 is SGHDN and CDR2 FVKESK. Trimming left V 8 bases short and J 8 bases short, with 17 bases between. The CDR3 loop spans 13 amino acids. CDR3 residues: CASRGAAPATQYF. CDR3 bases: TGTGCCAGCCGGGGGGCTGCCCCGGCTACGCAGTATTTT.

V is TRBV12-3 or TRBV12-4 and J is TRBJ1-5, with a possible D match to TRBD1 (5 bases). The germline V and J ends were trimmed by 1 base and 2 bases, with 9 bases remaining between them. The CDR3 loop spans 15 amino acids. Here the CDR3 DNA reads TGTGCCAGCAGTTTAGGATCCAGGGGCAATCAGCCCCAGCATTTT. Amino acid sequence: CASSLGSRGNQPQHF.

The V call is TRBV5-4, the J call TRBJ1-2; TRBD1 might be the D (6 bases). V was cut by 4 bases and J by 3 bases, with 16 bases left in between. The germline V gene has CDR1 SGHNT and CDR2 YYREEE (reference sequence). The length of the CDR3 is 15 residues. The DNA of the CDR3 is TGTGCCAGCAGCGCCCCCCAGGGGAAGGACTATGGCTACACCTTC. It translates to CASSAPQGKDYGYTF.

This clonotype occurred a few times. This chain joins TRBV7-8 and TRBJ1-2; perhaps TRBD1 as D (6 bases). V lost 6 bases, J lost 8 bases, and 19 bases lay in between. CDR1 is SGHVS and CDR2 is FQNEAQ in the germline V gene. The CDR3 runs to 14 residues. This CDR3 reads CASRVVQGKDGYTF. As DNA, the CDR3 is TGTGCCAGCAGAGTGGTGCAGGGGAAAGACGGCTACACCTTC.

The V call is TRBV5-1, the J call TRBJ1-1; the D gene is possibly TRBD1 (6 bases). The CDR3 is made up of 15 amino acids. With 5 bases removed from V and 6 bases from J, the gap between germline ends came to 20 bases. The germline V gene encodes CDR1 SGHRS and CDR2 YFSETQ. The CDR3 DNA reads as TGCGCCAGCAGAACGACAGGCGGGGGGGACGCTGAAGCTTTCTTT. The encoded protein is CASRTTGGGDAEAFF.

This chain links TRBV28 with TRBJ2-2, with 7 bases that match TRBD2. The CDR3 runs 18 residues. Germline V CDR1 and CDR2: MDHEN, SYDVKM. The junction had 16 bases not matched to a gene; V was cut back by 8 bases and J by 1 base. The CDR3 spells CASFPPIGKRGNTGELFF. CDR3 DNA: TGTGCCAGCTTCCCCCCAATTGGGAAGCGGGGGAACACCGGGGAGCTGTTTTTT.